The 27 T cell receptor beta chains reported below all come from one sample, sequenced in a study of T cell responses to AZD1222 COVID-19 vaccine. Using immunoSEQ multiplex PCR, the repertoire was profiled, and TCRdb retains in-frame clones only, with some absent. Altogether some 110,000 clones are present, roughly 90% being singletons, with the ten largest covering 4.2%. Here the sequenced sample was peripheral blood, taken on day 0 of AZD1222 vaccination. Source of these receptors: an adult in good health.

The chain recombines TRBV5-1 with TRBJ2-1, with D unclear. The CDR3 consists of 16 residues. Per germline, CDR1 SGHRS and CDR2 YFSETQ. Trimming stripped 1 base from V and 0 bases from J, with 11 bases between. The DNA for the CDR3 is TGCGCCAGCAGCTTGTCTGAATCGAGCTCCTACAATGAGCAGTTCTTC. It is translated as CASSLSESSSYNEQFF.

CDR3 loop: CSVAWFVRGMDEKLFF. The DNA of the CDR3 is TGCAGCGTTGCTTGGTTCGTAAGGGGGATGGATGAAAAACTGTTTTTT. The V call is TRBV29-1, the J call TRBJ1-4; D is possibly TRBD1 (6 bases). The germline gives CDR1 SQVTM, CDR2 ANQGSEA. Trimming pared 4 bases from V and 6 bases from J, leaving 21 bases between. The CDR3 loop spans 16 amino acids.

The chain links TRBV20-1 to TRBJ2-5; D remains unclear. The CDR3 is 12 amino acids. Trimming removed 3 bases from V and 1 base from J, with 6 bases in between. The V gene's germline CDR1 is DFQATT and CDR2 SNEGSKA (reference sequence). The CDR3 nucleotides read TGCAGTGCTAGTTCCATCCAAGAGACCCAGTACTTC. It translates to CSASSIQETQYF.

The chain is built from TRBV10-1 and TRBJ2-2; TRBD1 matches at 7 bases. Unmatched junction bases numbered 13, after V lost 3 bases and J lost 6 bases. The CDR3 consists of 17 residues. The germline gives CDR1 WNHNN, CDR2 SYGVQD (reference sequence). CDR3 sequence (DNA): TGCGCCAGCAGTGATTTTCAGGGGGAAATACGGGCCGGGGAGCTGTTTTTT. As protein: CASSDFQGEIRAGELFF.

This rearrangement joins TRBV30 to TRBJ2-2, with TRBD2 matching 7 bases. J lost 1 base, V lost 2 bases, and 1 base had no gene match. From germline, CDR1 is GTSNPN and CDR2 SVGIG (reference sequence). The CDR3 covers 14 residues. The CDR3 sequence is CAWSSGKNTGELFF. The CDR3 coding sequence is TGTGCCTGGAGTAGCGGGAAGAACACCGGGGAGCTGTTTTTT.

CDR3 coding DNA: TGTGCCAGCAGCTCCGGGTTTCAGAATTCACCCCTCCACTTT. Translated: CASSSGFQNSPLHF. The chain couples TRBV6-2 or TRBV6-3 to TRBJ1-6; no definite D call. V dropped 6 bases and J dropped 7 bases, with 13 bases sitting between them. CDR1 and CDR2 (germline): MNHEY, SVGEGT. The CDR3 sequence is 14 residues long.

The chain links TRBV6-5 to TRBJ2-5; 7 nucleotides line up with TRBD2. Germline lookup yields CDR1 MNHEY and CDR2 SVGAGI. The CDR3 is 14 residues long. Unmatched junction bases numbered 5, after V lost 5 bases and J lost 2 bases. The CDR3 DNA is TGTGCCAGCAGTCCTGGGGGGGTACAAGAGACCCAGTACTTC. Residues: CASSPGGVQETQYF.

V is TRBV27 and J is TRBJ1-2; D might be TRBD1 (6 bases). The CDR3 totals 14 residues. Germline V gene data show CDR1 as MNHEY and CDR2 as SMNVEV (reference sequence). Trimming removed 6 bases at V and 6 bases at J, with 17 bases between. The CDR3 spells CASSRGGRGDGYTF. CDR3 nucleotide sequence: TGTGCCAGCAGCCGGGGGGGCCGGGGGGATGGCTACACCTTC.

The CDR3 protein is CSVAPGGAKETQYF. For the CDR3, the DNA is TGCAGCGTCGCCCCCGGGGGGGCGAAGGAGACCCAGTACTTC. The chain links TRBV29-1 to TRBJ2-5, with 8 nucleotides matching TRBD2. Germline V gives CDR1 SQVTM, CDR2 ANQGSEA. This CDR3 contains 14 residues. Trimming at V came to 6 bases and at J to 5 bases, leaving 11 bases not matched to a gene.

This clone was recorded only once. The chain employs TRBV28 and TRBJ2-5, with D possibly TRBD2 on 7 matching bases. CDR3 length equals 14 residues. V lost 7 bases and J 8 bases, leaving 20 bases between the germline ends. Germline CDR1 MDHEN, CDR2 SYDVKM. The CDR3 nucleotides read TGTGCCAGCAAAACCCCCGGGGGGCCTCGAACCCAGTACTTC. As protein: CASKTPGGPRTQYF.

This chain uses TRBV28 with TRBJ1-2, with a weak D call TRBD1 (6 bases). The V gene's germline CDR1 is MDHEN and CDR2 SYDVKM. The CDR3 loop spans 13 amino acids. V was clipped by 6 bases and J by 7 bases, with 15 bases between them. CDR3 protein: CASRYGGLSGYTF. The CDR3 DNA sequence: TGTGCCAGCAGATACGGGGGGCTAAGTGGCTACACCTTC.

The CDR3 loop is CASSSTTANQNTIYF. For the CDR3, the DNA is TGTGCCAGCAGTTCAACGACAGCGAATCAAAACACCATATATTTT. The chain has TRBV6-5 and TRBJ1-3; tentative D call: TRBD1 (5 bases). The CDR3 totals 15 residues. V dropped 4 bases and J dropped 6 bases, with 16 bases sitting between them. Germline CDR1 reads MNHEY; CDR2 reads SVGAGI.

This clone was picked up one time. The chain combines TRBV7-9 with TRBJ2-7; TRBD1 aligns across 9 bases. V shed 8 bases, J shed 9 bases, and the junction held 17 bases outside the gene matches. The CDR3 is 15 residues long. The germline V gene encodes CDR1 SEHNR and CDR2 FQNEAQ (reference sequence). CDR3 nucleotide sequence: TGTGCCAGCTCCTCCCGGGACAGGGTTCTTATAGCGCAGTACTTC. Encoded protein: CASSSRDRVLIAQYF.

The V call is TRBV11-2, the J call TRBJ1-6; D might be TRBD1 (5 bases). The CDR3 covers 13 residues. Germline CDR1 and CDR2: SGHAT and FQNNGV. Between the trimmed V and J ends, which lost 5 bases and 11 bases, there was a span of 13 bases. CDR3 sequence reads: CASSPWETAPLHF. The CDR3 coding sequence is TGTGCCAGCAGCCCATGGGAGACAGCACCCCTCCACTTT.

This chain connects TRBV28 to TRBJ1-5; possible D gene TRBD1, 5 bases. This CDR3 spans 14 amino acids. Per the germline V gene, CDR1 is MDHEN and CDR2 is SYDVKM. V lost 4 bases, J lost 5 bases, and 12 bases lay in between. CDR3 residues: CASSWGSGDQPQHF. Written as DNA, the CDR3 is TGTGCCAGCAGTTGGGGGTCCGGGGATCAGCCCCAGCATTTT.

CDR3 DNA: TGCGCCAGCAGCCAAGACCGGGACAGGGAAATCAATGAGCAGTTCTTC. This gives the protein CASSQDRDREINEQFF. The V gene is TRBV4-1, the J gene TRBJ2-1; 9 positions match TRBD1. V lost 0 bases to trimming and J lost 6 bases; unmatched junction nucleotides: 6. Germline loops: CDR1 MGHRA, CDR2 YSYEKL. The CDR3 spans 16 residues.

The CDR3 region is CASSDHSTGAAFF. Written as DNA, the CDR3 is TGTGCCAGCAGTGATCATTCAACAGGGGCAGCTTTCTTT. V is TRBV25-1 and J is TRBJ1-1, with 7 bases that match TRBD1. The CDR3 extends over 13 amino acids. The germline V gene encodes CDR1 MGHDK and CDR2 SYGVNS. With V trimmed by 3 bases and J by 10 bases, 8 bases remained unmatched.

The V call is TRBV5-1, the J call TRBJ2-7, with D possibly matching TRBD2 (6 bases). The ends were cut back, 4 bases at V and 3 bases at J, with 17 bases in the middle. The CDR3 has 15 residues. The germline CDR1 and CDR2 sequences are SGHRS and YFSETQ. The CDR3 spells CASSHRRGIGYEQYF. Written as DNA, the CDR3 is TGCGCCAGCAGCCACCGGAGGGGCATTGGCTACGAGCAGTACTTC.

The CDR3 bases are TGTGCCAGCAGTGTAGACGGGGGAAACACCGGGGAGCTGTTTTTT. It is translated as CASSVDGGNTGELFF. The chain joins TRBV2 to TRBJ2-2; D perhaps matches TRBD2 (6 bases). The CDR3 spans 15 residues. Trimming stripped 4 bases from V and 2 bases from J, with 11 bases between. CDR1 and CDR2 from the germline V gene are SNHLY and FYNNEI.

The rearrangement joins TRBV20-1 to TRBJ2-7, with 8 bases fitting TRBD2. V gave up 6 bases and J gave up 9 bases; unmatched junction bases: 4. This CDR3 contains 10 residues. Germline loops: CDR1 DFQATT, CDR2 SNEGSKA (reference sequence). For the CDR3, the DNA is TGCAGTGCAAACGCGGGGGGGCAGTACTTC. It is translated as CSANAGGQYF.

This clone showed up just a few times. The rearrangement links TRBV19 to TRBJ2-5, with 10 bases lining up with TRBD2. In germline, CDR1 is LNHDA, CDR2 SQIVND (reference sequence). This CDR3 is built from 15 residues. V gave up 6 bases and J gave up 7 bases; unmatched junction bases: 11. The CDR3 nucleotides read TGTGCCAGTAGCAGGTCTAGCGGGAGTTACGGGACCCAGTACTTC. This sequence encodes CASSRSSGSYGTQYF.

The DNA for the CDR3 is TGTGCCAGCAGCCTCCGGGTTACGGGCGCAGATACGCAGTATTTT. This codes for CASSLRVTGADTQYF. The chain joins TRBV7-2 to TRBJ2-3; D unresolved. Germline values: CDR1 SGHTA, CDR2 FQGNSA. The CDR3 covers 15 residues. Trimming removed 5 bases at V and 4 bases at J, with 16 bases between.

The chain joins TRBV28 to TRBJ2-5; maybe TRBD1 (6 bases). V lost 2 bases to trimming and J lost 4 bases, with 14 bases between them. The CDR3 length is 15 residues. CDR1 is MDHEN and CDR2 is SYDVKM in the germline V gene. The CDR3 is CASSLAGAQGETQYF. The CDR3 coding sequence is TGTGCCAGCAGTTTAGCAGGGGCGCAAGGAGAGACCCAGTACTTC. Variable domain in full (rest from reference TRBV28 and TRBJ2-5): DVKVTQSSRYLVKRTGEKVFLECVQDMDHENMFWYRQDPGLGLRLIYFSYDVKMKEKGDIPEGYSVSREKKERFSLILESASTNQTSMYLCASSLAGAQGETQYFGPGTRLLVL.

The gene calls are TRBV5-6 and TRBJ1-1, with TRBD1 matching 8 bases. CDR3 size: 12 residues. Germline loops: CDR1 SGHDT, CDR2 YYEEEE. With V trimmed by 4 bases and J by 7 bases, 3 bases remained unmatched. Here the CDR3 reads CASSHGQGEAFF. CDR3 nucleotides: TGTGCCAGCAGCCACGGACAGGGTGAAGCTTTCTTT. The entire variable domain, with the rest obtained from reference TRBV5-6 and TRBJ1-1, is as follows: DAGVTQSPTHLIKTRGQQVTLRCSPKSGHDTVSWYQQALGQGPQFIFQYYEEEERQRGNFPDRFSGHQFPNYSSELNVNALLLGDSALYLCASSHGQGEAFFGQGTRLTVV.

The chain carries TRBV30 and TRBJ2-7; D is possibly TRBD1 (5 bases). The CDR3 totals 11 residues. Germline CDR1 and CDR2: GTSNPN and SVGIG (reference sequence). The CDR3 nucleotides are TGTGCTCTACAGGTATCCTACGAGCAGTACTTC. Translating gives CALQVSYEQYF. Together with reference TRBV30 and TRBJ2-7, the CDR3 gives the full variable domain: SQTIHQWPATLVQPVGSPLSLECTVEGTSNPNLYWYRQAAGRGLQLLFYSVGIGQISSEVPQNLSASRPQDRQFILSSKKLLLSDSGFYLCALQVSYEQYFGPGTRLTVT.

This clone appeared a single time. CDR3: CASSFGWDGYTF. Here the CDR3 DNA reads TGTGCCAGCAGCTTCGGGTGGGATGGCTACACCTTC. The J gene is TRBJ1-2, the V gene TRBV7-2, with D unresolved. CDR1 SGHTA and CDR2 FQGNSA come from the germline V gene. With 3 bases removed from V and 6 bases from J, the gap between germline ends came to 8 bases. The CDR3 length is 12 residues.

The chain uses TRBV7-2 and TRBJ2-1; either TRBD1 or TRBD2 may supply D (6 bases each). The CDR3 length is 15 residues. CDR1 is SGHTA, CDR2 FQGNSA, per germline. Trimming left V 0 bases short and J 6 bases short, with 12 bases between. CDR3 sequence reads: CASSLAYGGGNEQFF. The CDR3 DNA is TGTGCCAGCAGCTTAGCGTATGGAGGGGGCAATGAGCAGTTCTTC. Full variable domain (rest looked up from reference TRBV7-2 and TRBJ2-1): GAGVSQSPSNKVTEKGKDVELRCDPISGHTALYWYRQSLGQGLEFLIYFQGNSAPDKSGLPSDRFSAERTGGSVSTLTIQRTQQEDSAVYLCASSLAYGGGNEQFFGPGTRLTVL.